The 12 T cell receptor beta chains in this list originate from one sample, sequenced in a study of Ad26.COV2.S vaccination and SARS-CoV-2 variants. Profiled with immunoSEQ multiplex PCR; TCRdb holds only in-frame clones, not every one. This sample yields roughly 400,000 clones, of which around 92% are seen a single time; about 1.7% belongs to the top ten. Sample treatment: about 20 received Ad26.COV2.S at low or high dose, single or two shots; about 5 received placebo; per-sample allocation not given. The samples were gathered on day 63 after the first injection of vaccine or placebo. Sequenced here: peripheral blood, sampled in a trial of Ad26.COV2.S vaccine versus placebo. These receptors were obtained from a person between 18 and 65 years old who received the Ad26.COV2.S COVID-19 vaccine or a placebo.

The chain employs TRBV18 and TRBJ2-3, with 9 nucleotides matching TRBD2. CDR1 and CDR2 from the germline V gene are KGHSH and LQKENI. V trimming: 3 bases; J trimming: 0 bases; junction bases outside the gene matches: 7. The CDR3 sequence is 17 residues long. The CDR3 DNA is TGTGCCAGCTCACCCCTGACTAGCGGACCTAGCACAGATACGCAGTATTTT. Encoded protein: CASSPLTSGPSTDTQYF.

The chain joins TRBV6-6 to TRBJ1-4, with D possibly matching TRBD1 (5 bases). This CDR3 is 15 amino acids long. V was shortened by 6 bases and J by 2 bases, with 13 bases between the two germline ends. The germline V gene encodes CDR1 MNHNY and CDR2 SVGAGI (reference sequence). The chain's CDR3 is CASRPLGGTNEKLFF. In DNA, the CDR3 is TGTGCCAGCAGACCTCTGGGGGGGACTAATGAAAAACTGTTTTTT.

V gene TRBV11-2 combines with J gene TRBJ2-6; 8 nucleotides line up with TRBD1. V shed 3 bases, J shed 4 bases, and the junction held 14 bases outside the gene matches. Germline loops: CDR1 SGHAT, CDR2 FQNNGV. This CDR3 spans 19 amino acids. Here the CDR3 DNA reads TGTGCCAGCAGCTTCAACCTTCAGGGGGCGCGGGCCGGGGCCAACGTCCTGACTTTC. It specifies CASSFNLQGARAGANVLTF.

A word on this clone: Other nucleotide sequences in the sample specify the same CDR3. The chain is built from TRBV12-3 or TRBV12-4 and TRBJ1-2, with D maybe TRBD1 (5 bases). The CDR3 loop spans 12 amino acids. V shed 7 bases and J shed 2 bases, with 8 bases lying between them. CDR3 sequence: CASTGGNYGYTF. DNA of the CDR3: TGTGCCAGCACTGGGGGGAACTATGGCTACACCTTC.

This clone was counted between two and nine times. The chain links TRBV3-1 (or the pseudogene TRBV3-2) to TRBJ2-2; 7 bases are a match to TRBD1. Trimming at V came to 4 bases and at J to 1 base, leaving 3 bases not matched to a gene. The CDR3 extends over 15 amino acids. Germline-derived CDR1 and CDR2 are LGHDT and YNNKEL (reference sequence). This chain's CDR3 is CASSRWDRNTGELFF. The DNA for the CDR3 is TGTGCCAGCAGCCGGTGGGACAGGAACACCGGGGAGCTGTTTTTT.

V usage is TRBV3-1 (or the pseudogene TRBV3-2) and J usage is TRBJ2-4, with D perhaps matching TRBD2 (5 bases). The length of the CDR3 is 14 residues. Germline V CDR1 and CDR2: LGHDT, YNNKEL (reference sequence). The V and J ends lost 8 bases and 0 bases respectively, with 11 bases between them. The CDR3 DNA follows: TGTGCCAGCCAGAACGGACTAGCCAAAAACATTCAGTACTTC. It codes for CASQNGLAKNIQYF.

This rearrangement joins TRBV6-2 or TRBV6-3 to TRBJ2-6, with a tentative D call TRBD1 (6 bases). Between the trimmed V and J ends, which lost 2 bases and 2 bases, there was a span of 7 bases. Germline V lookup: CDR1 MNHEY, CDR2 SVGEGT. The CDR3 covers 15 residues. CDR3 sequence (DNA): TGTGCCAGCAGTTACGGGGGCGCTGGGGCCAACGTCCTGACTTTC. Residues: CASSYGGAGANVLTF.

The rearrangement joins TRBV6-5 to TRBJ1-2; no clear D. CDR3 length: 14 residues. V was clipped by 6 bases and J by 0 bases, with 11 bases between them. The germline CDR1 and CDR2 sequences are MNHEY and SVGAGI. CDR3 nucleotides: TGTGCCAGCAGCCTGACGGGATCTAACTATGGCTACACCTTC. It codes for CASSLTGSNYGYTF.

V usage is TRBV2 and J usage is TRBJ2-7, with 7 positions matching TRBD1. Losses at the gene ends were 7 bases for V and 4 bases for J; bases not matched to a gene: 10. The germline gives CDR1 SNHLY, CDR2 FYNNEI. CDR3 length equals 14 residues. CDR3 sequence (DNA): TGTGCCAGCATTCCGGGACAGAGGGTTTACGAGCAGTACTTC. As protein: CASIPGQRVYEQYF.

The chain employs TRBV7-9 and TRBJ1-4; a possible D gene is TRBD1 (6 bases). The germline V gene encodes CDR1 SEHNR and CDR2 FQNEAQ (reference sequence). The CDR3 extends over 16 amino acids. Trimming cost V 4 bases and J 5 bases, with 17 bases left between them. CDR3 in amino acids: CASSSGVAPINEKLFF. The CDR3 DNA follows: TGTGCCAGCAGCTCAGGGGTCGCACCTATAAATGAAAAACTGTTTTTT.

This clone was seen a single time. The rearrangement uses TRBV5-5 and TRBJ1-3, with 8 bases identical to TRBD1. This CDR3 comprises 13 residues. Germline CDR1 is SGHKS and CDR2 is YYEKEE (reference sequence). Losses at the gene ends were 1 base for V and 7 bases for J; bases not matched to a gene: 1. CDR3: CASSLPGGNTIYF. CDR3 nucleotides: TGTGCCAGCAGCTTGCCAGGGGGCAACACCATATATTTT. Looking up the rest from reference TRBV5-5 and TRBJ1-3 gives the full variable domain: DAGVTQSPTHLIKTRGQQVTLRCSPISGHKSVSWYQQVLGQGPQFIFQYYEKEERGRGNFPDRFSARQFPNYSSELNVNALLLGDSALYLCASSLPGGNTIYFGEGSWLTVV.

V gene TRBV28 combines with J gene TRBJ1-4; 7 positions match TRBD1. The CDR3 is made up of 15 amino acids. Unmatched junction bases numbered 7, after V lost 6 bases and J lost 3 bases. The V gene's germline CDR1 is MDHEN and CDR2 SYDVKM. CDR3 nucleotides: TGTGCCAGCAGGGCAATGGGACAGCCTAATGAAAAACTGTTTTTT. Translated: CASRAMGQPNEKLFF.